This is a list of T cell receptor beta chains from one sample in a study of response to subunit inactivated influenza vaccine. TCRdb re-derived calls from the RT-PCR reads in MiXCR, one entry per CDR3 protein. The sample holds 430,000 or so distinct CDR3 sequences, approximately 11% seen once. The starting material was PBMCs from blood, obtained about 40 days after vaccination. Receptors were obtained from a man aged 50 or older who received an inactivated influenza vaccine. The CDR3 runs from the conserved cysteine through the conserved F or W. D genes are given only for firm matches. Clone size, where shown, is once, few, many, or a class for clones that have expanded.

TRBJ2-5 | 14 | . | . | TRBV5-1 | TGCGCCAGCAGCCCGGGACGGTTACAAGAGACCCAGTACTTC | CASSPGRLQETQYF
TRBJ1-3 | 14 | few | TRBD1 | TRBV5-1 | TGCGCCAGCAGCGATGATCGGGGGACAGACACCATATATTTT | CASSDDRGTDTIYF
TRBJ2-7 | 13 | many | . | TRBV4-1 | TGCGCCAGCAGCCAATTCCTTGGCTACGAGCAGTACTTC | CASSQFLGYEQYF
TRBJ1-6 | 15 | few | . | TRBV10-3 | TGTGCCATCAGTGTCCGGCCGCAACCCAATTCACCCCTCCACTTT | CAISVRPQPNSPLHF
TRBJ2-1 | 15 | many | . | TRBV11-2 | TGTGCCAGCAGCTTAGATCGGGGGACCTACAATGAGCAGTTCTTC | CASSLDRGTYNEQFF
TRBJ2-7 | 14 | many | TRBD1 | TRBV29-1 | TGCAGCGCCGTGGGGGACAGGGGGCCCTACGAGCAGTACTTC | CSAVGDRGPYEQYF
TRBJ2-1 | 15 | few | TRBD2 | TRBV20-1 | TGCAGTGCTTGGAGAAGCGGGAGCTCCTACAATGAGCAGTTCTTC | CSAWRSGSSYNEQFF
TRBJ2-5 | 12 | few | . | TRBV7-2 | TGTGCCAGCAGCTCCCGCCGAGAGACCCAGTACTTC | CASSSRRETQYF
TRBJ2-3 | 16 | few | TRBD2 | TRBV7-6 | TGTGCCAGCAGCCGTGGTACAGCGGGAGTCGCAGATACGCAGTATTTT | CASSRGTAGVADTQYF
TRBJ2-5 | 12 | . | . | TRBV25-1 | TGTGCCAGCAGTCTACACAAAGAGACCCAGTACTTC | CASSLHKETQYF
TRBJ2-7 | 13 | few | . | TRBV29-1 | TGCAGCGTTGAATTAGGGCAGGCCTACGAGCAGTACTTC | CSVELGQAYEQYF
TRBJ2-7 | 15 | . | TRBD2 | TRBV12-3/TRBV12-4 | TGTGCCAGCAGCCCCACTAGCGGGGGTTCCTACGAGCAGTACTTC | CASSPTSGGSYEQYF
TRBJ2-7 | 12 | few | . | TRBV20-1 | TGCAGTGCCCCACGTCAGGGGGGCGAGCAGTACTTC | CSAPRQGGEQYF
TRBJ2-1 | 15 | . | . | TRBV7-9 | TGTGCCATCCTCACGAGGGGAGTCCGGGGTGGTGAGCAGTTCTTC | CAILTRGVRGGEQFF
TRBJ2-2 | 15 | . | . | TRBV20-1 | TGCAGTGCTAGAGGACTGACGGAGAACACCGGGGAGCTGTTTTTT | CSARGLTENTGELFF
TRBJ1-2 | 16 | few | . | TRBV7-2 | TGTGCCAGCAGCTTAGAATGGACAACCGCAAACTATGGCTACACCTTC | CASSLEWTTANYGYTF
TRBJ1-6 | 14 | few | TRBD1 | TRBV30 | TGTGCCTGGAGAGGACAGGCGGCTTCATCACCCCTCCACTTT | CAWRGQAASSPLHF
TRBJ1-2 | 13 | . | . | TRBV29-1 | TGCAGCGTTGAAGATCTTGAAGGCATTGGCTACACCTTC | CSVEDLEGIGYTF
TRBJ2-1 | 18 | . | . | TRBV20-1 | TGCAGTGCTAGATTCCCCTCGGCCTCAGATGGTGCCTACAATGAGCAGTTCTTC | CSARFPSASDGAYNEQFF
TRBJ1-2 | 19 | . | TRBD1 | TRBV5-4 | TGTGCCAGCAGCTTGGTGGACGTTTTCCTGACAGGGCCGGGACGTGGCTACACCTTC | CASSLVDVFLTGPGRGYTF
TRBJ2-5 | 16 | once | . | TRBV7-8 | TGTGCCAGCAGCTCGAGACGGTTGTTCGTCCAAGAGACCCAGTACTTC | CASSSRRLFVQETQYF
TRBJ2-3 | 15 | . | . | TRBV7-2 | TGTGCCAGCAGCGCCTCGAATCTAGCAGTAGATACGCAGTATTTT | CASSASNLAVDTQYF
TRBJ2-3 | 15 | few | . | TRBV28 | TGTGCCAGCAGTTTATTGGGCCCCCCTCCAGATACGCAGTATTTT | CASSLLGPPPDTQYF
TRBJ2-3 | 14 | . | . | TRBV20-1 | TGCAGTGCTAGAGATCCTCGGGCTACAGATACGCAGTATTTT | CSARDPRATDTQYF
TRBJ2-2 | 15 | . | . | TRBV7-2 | TGTGCCAGCAGCTTGTCGGGAACGAACACCGGGGAGCTGTTTTTT | CASSLSGTNTGELFF
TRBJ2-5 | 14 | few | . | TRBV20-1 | TGCAGTGCTAGTTTACACTGGGAGAGGGAGACCCAGTACTTC | CSASLHWERETQYF
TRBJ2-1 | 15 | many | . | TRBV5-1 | TGCGCCAGCGGCGCGACCGGGTATACTAGGGGTGAGCAGTTCTTC | CASGATGYTRGEQFF
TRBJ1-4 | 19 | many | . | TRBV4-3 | TGCGCCAGCAGCATAAAGGGAAGTCCGAGGCAGGGCCCAGGTGAAAAACTGTTTTTT | CASSIKGSPRQGPGEKLFF
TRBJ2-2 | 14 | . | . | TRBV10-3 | TGTGCCATCAGTGATCTAGTCGGCACCGGGGAGCTGTTTTTT | CAISDLVGTGELFF
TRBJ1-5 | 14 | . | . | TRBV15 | TGTGCCACCAGCAGAGTGGACGGCAATCAGCCCCAGCATTTT | CATSRVDGNQPQHF
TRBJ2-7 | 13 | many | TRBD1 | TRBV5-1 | TGCGCCAGCAGGCAGGGACAGGGCTACGAGCAGTACTTC | CASRQGQGYEQYF
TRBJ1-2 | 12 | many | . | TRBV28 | TGTGCCAGCAGTTCGAGTGTCTATGGCTACACCTTC | CASSSSVYGYTF
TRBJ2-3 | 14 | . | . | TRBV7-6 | TGTGCCAGCAGCTTCGGAGGGCCCCCAGATACGCAGTATTTT | CASSFGGPPDTQYF
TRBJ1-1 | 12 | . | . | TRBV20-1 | TGCAGTGCGATAGGTCCGAACACTGAAGCTTTCTTT | CSAIGPNTEAFF
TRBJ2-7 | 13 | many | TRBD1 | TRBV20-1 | TGCAGTGCTAACGAGCCAAGGACAGGGCGGCAGTACTTC | CSANEPRTGRQYF
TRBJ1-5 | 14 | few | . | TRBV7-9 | TGTGCCAGCAGCTTAGGGGCACTAAATCAGCCCCAGCATTTT | CASSLGALNQPQHF
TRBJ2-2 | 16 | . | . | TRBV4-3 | TGCGCCAGCAGCCTATCATATAGAGGGGTGCCCGGGGAGCTGTTTTTT | CASSLSYRGVPGELFF
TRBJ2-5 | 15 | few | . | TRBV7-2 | TGTGCCAGCAGCTCAACCGCCGGGACCGGGGGGACCCAGTACTTC | CASSSTAGTGGTQYF
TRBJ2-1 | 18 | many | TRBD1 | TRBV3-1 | TGTGCCAGCAGCCAAGATCTACCTGGACAGGGGGCGTGGGATGAGCAGTTCTTC | CASSQDLPGQGAWDEQFF
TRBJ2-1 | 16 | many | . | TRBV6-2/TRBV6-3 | TGTGCCAGCAGTTACTCACCGGGGAGAAACTACAATGAGCAGTTCTTC | CASSYSPGRNYNEQFF
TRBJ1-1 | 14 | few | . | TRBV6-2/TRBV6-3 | TGTGCCAGCATCCCTACGAGGGGTTACACTGAAGCTTTCTTT | CASIPTRGYTEAFF